This TCR beta chain came from a study of blood T cell repertoires in COVID-19 (dated by TCRdb to the early 2020s). For context, the study as a whole: Samples from collaborators originated in the United States, Italy and Spain and spanned both the acute and convalescent phases of COVID-19. The prospective study material was composed of cDNA or gDNA derived from T cells, B-cell-depleted T cells, or PBMCs. Deeply sampled blood TCRbeta repertoires from subjects exposed to, actively infected with, or recovered from COVID-19 were included in the dataset. A freely available public database, intended as a resource for researchers studying the immune response to SARS-CoV-2, is where the repertoires were released. The samples were drawn from two sources: the first 160 participants of the ongoing ImmuneRACE study, and 1,254 subjects contributed by 6 global collaborators. The sample metadata nearly always contained a de-identified subject ID, COVID-19 status, age in years and sex. HLA class I and class II types, where available, came from metadata supplied by the sample provider rather than from assay-based typing. Beyond this particular receptor, the publication reports: How much clinical and demographic metadata was included differed by source and by participant, and the metadata was provided uncurated.

The collaborating institutions used their own protocols to collect whole blood in K2EDTA tubes. Collaborator samples were shipped for TCRbeta analysis as frozen whole blood, isolated PBMCs, or DNA extracted from either sample type. TCRbeta CDR3 regions were amplified from genomic DNA using the immunoSEQ Assay, a bias-controlled multiplex PCR. In the original analysis: Within the assay, amplification of reference gene primers was used to estimate how many nucleated cells each sample contained. Sequence reads were collapsed and filtered to measure the absolute abundance of every unique TCRbeta CDR3 rearrangement. For each sample, productive Simpson clonality was calculated by taking the square root of Simpson's diversity index across productive rearrangements. TCRdb limited this immuneACCESS table to in-frame rearrangements with V and J called. A share of clones is missing; checked studies link under half to unresolved V genes, and the rest is unexplained. Clone size and V and J calls were adopted from that table, with D and trimming inferred from the DNA. This sample lists hundreds of thousands of clones; over 75% were detected once. Under 4.5% of the sample lies in the top ten.

Worth noting for this clone: Its antigen target is currently unknown. Base quality data are lacking; no much larger clone is found one base away.

Sequenced: peripheral blood. The sequence was obtained from a woman between 50 and 59 years old with active or convalescent COVID-19.

Here the CDR3 is given as CASSPEQGRVNTEAFF. Read as DNA, the sequence is TGTGCCAGCTCACCGGAACAGGGTCGGGTGAACACTGAAGCTTTCTTT. Rearrangement joined TRBV18 to TRBJ1-1, and the D gene may be TRBD1, 6 bases matching. The CDR3 goes from the cysteine to the phenylalanine over 16 residues. Just the 48-base CDR3 DNA is kept, in frame starting at base 1. V gives up 3 bases and J gives up 0 bases, and the segment between their germline ends measures 14 bases. The germline V gene specifies KGHSH as CDR1 and LQKENI as CDR2.